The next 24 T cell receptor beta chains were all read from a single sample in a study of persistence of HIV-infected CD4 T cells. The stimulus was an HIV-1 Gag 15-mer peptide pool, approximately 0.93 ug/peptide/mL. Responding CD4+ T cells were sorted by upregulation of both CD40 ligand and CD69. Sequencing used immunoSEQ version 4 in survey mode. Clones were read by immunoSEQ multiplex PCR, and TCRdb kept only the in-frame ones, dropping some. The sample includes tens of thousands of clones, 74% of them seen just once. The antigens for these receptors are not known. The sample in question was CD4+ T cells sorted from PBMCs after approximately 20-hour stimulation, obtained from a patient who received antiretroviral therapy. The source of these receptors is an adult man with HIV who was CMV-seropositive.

As DNA, the CDR3 is TGTGCCAGCAGTGACAACAGGGGCTCACCCCTCCACTTT. Translating gives CASSDNRGSPLHF. The chain carries TRBV6-4 and TRBJ1-6; TRBD1 aligns across 7 bases. The CDR3 totals 13 residues. Looked up from germline, CDR1 is MRHNA and CDR2 is SNTAGT. Trimming took 2 bases from V and 10 from J; bases not matched to a gene: 2.

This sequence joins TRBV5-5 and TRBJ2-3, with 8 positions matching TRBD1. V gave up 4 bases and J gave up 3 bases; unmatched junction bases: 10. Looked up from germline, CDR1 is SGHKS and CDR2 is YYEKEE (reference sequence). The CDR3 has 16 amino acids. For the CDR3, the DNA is TGTGCCAGCAGCCCCACGGCGGACAGGGTGACAGATACGCAGTATTTT. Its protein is CASSPTADRVTDTQYF.

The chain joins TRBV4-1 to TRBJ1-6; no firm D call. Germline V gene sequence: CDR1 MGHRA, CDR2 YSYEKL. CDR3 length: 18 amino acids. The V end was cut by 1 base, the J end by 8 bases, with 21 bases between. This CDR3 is CASSQAYRRAQEDSPLHF. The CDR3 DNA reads TGCGCCAGCAGCCAAGCCTACCGACGGGCGCAGGAGGATTCACCCCTCCACTTT.

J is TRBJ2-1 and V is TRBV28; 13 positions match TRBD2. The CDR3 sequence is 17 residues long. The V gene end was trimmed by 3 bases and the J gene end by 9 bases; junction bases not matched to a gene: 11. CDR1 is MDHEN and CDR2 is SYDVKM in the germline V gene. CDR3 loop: CASSFQGLAGAPGEQFF. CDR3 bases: TGTGCCAGCAGTTTCCAAGGACTAGCGGGGGCCCCAGGTGAGCAGTTCTTC.

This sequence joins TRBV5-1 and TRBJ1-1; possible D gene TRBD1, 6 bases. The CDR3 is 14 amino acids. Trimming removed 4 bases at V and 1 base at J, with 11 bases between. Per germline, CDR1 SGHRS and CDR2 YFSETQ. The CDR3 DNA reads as TGCGCCAGCAGCACTCGGACAGCGAACACTGAAGCTTTCTTT. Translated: CASSTRTANTEAFF.

The CDR3: CASHHDANTGELFF. Here the CDR3 DNA reads TGTGCCAGCCACCACGATGCGAACACCGGGGAGCTGTTTTTT. V usage is TRBV6-5 and J usage is TRBJ2-2, with no clear D. Germline lookup yields CDR1 MNHEY and CDR2 SVGAGI. V lost 8 bases, J lost 0 bases, and 10 bases lay in between. The CDR3 length is 14 residues.

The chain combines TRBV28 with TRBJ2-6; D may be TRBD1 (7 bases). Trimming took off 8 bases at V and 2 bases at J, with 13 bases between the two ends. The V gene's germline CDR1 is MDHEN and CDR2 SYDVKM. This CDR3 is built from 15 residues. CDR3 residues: CASRTGEAGANVLTF. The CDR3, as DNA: TGTGCCAGCCGAACAGGGGAGGCTGGGGCCAACGTCCTGACTTTC.

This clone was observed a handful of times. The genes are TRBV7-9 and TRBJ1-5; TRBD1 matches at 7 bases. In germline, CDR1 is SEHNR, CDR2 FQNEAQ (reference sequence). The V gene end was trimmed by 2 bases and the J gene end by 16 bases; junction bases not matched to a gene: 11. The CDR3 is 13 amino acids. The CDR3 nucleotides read TGTGCCAGCAGCTTAAAGGAAGGGACAGCGTTCCATTTT. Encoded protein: CASSLKEGTAFHF.

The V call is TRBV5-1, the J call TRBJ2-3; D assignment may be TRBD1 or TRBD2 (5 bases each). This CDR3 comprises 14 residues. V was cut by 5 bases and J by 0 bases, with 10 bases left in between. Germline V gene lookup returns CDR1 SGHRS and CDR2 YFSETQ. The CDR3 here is CASSRDGSTDTQYF. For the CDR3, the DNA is TGCGCCAGCAGTCGGGACGGAAGCACAGATACGCAGTATTTT.

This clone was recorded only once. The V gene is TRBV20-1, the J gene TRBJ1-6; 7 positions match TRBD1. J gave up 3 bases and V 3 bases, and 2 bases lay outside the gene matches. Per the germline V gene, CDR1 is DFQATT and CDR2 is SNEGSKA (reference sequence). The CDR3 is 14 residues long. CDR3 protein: CSASQGGYNSPLHF. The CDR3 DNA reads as TGCAGTGCTAGTCAGGGGGGCTATAATTCACCCCTCCACTTT.

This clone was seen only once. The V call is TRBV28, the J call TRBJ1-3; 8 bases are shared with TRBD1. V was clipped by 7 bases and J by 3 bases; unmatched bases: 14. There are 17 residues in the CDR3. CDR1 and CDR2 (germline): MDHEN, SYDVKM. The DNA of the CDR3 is TGTGCCAGCACCGGCACAGGGGGGGGGTTCTATGGAAACACCATATATTTT. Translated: CASTGTGGGFYGNTIYF.

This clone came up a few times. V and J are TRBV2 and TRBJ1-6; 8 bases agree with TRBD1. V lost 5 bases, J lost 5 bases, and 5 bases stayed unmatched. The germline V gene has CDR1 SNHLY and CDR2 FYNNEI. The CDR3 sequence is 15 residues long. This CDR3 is CASSYQGANNSPLHF. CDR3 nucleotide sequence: TGTGCCAGCAGTTACCAGGGGGCTAATAATTCACCCCTCCACTTT.

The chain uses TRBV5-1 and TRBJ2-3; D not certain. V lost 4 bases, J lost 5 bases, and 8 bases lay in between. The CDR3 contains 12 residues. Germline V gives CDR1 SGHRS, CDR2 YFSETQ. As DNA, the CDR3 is TGCGCCAGCAGCCCTTCCCGAGATACGCAGTATTTT. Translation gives CASSPSRDTQYF.

The CDR3 sequence is CASSPTDRGGTDTQYF. Here the CDR3 DNA reads TGTGCCAGCAGCCCAACGGACAGGGGGGGAACAGATACGCAGTATTTT. The chain employs TRBV7-3 and TRBJ2-3; 10 bases are a match to TRBD1. The V and J ends lost 5 bases and 3 bases, in that order; junction bases with no gene match: 8. Per the germline V gene, CDR1 is SGHTA and CDR2 is FQGTGA. CDR3 length equals 16 residues. Together with reference TRBV7-3 and TRBJ2-3, the CDR3 gives the full variable domain: GAGVSQTPSNKVTEKGKYVELRCDPISGHTALYWYRQSLGQGPEFLIYFQGTGAADDSGLPNDRFFAVRPEGSVSTLKIQRTERGDSAVYLCASSPTDRGGTDTQYFGPGTRLTVL.

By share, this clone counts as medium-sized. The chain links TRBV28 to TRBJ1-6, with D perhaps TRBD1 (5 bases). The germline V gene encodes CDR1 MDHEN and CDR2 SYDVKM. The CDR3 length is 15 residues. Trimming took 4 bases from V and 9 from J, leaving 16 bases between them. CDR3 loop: CASSSVEGQGSPLHF. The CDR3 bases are TGTGCCAGCAGTTCTGTTGAGGGGCAAGGTTCACCCCTCCACTTT.

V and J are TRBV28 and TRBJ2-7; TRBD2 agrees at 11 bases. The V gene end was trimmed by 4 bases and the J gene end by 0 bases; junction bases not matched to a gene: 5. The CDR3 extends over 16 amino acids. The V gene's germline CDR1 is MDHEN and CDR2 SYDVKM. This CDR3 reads CASSSTSGGLSYEQYF. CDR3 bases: TGTGCCAGCAGTTCAACTAGCGGGGGTCTCTCCTACGAGCAGTACTTC.

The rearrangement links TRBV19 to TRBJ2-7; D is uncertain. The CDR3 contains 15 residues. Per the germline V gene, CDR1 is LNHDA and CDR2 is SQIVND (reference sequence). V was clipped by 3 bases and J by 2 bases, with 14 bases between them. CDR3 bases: TGTGCCAGTAGTATGGAGTTCGGGCGACCCTACGAGCAGTACTTC. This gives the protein CASSMEFGRPYEQYF. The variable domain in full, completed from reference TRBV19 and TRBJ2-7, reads DGGITQSPKYLFRKEGQNVTLSCEQNLNHDAMYWYRQDPGQGLRLIYYSQIVNDFQKGDIAEGYSVSREKKESFPLTVTSAQKNPTAFYLCASSMEFGRPYEQYFGPGTRLTVT.

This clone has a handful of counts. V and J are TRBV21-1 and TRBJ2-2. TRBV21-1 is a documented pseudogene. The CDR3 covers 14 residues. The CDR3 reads CASSKGSSPGELFF. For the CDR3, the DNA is TGTGCCAGCAGCAAGGGGTCCAGCCCCGGGGAGCTGTTTTTT.

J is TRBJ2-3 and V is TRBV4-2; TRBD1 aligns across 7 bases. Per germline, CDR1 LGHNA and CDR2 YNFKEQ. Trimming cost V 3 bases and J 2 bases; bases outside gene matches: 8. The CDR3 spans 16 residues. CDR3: CASSHETGNPTDTQYF. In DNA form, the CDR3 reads TGTGCCAGCAGCCATGAGACAGGGAACCCCACAGATACGCAGTATTTT.

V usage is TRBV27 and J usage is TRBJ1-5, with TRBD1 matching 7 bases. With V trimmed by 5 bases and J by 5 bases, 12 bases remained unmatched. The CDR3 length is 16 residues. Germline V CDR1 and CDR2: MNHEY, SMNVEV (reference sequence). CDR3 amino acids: CASSQNRGRQDQPQHF. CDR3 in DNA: TGTGCCAGCAGTCAAAACAGGGGCCGACAGGATCAGCCCCAGCATTTT.

The CDR3 loop is CASSHVARDRTYEQYF. CDR3 nucleotides: TGTGCCAGCAGCCACGTCGCCCGGGACAGGACCTACGAGCAGTACTTC. The chain uses TRBV4-2 and TRBJ2-7; 8 bases map to TRBD1. With 3 bases clipped from V and 2 bases from J, the junction kept 9 bases outside the gene matches. CDR1 LGHNA and CDR2 YNFKEQ come from the germline V gene. CDR3 length equals 16 residues.

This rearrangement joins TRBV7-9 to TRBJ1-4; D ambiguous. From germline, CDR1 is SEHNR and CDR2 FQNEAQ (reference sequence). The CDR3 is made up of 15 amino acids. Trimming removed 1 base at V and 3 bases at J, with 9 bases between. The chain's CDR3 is CASSLVPISNEKLFF. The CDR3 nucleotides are TGTGCCAGCAGCTTAGTTCCGATTTCTAATGAAAAACTGTTTTTT.

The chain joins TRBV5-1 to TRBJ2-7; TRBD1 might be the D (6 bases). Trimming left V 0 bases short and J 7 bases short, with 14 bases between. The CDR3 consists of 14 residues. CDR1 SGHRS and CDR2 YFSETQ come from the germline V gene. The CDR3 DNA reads TGCGCCAGCAGCTTGGACAGGGTGGATGGGGAGCAGTACTTC. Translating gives CASSLDRVDGEQYF.

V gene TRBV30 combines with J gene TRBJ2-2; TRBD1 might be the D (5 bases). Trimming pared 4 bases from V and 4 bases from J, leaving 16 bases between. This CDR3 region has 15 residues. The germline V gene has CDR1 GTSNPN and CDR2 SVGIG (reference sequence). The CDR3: CAWISQGFFTGELFF. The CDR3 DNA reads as TGTGCCTGGATTAGTCAGGGCTTCTTCACCGGGGAGCTGTTTTTT. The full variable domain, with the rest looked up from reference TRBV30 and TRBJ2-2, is SQTIHQWPATLVQPVGSPLSLECTVEGTSNPNLYWYRQAAGRGLQLLFYSVGIGQISSEVPQNLSASRPQDRQFILSSKKLLLSDSGFYLCAWISQGFFTGELFFGEGSRLTVL.